These 31 T cell receptor beta chains originate from one sample sequenced in a study of cytomegalovirus exposure and HLA in healthy donors. Using immunoSEQ multiplex PCR, the repertoire was profiled, and TCRdb retains in-frame clones only, with some absent. The sample includes over 150,000 clones, under 90% of them seen just once. Sequenced material: PBMCs. These receptors came from a man between 18 and 35 years old in good health and CMV-seropositive.

This chain uses TRBV5-6 with TRBJ2-1; D is possibly TRBD2 (6 bases). CDR3 length: 13 residues. Germline V gives CDR1 SGHDT, CDR2 YYEEEE. Trimming pared 1 base from V and 13 bases from J, leaving 15 bases between. The DNA for the CDR3 is TGTGCCAGCAGCTTGACTAGCTTGGGATCTCAGTTCTTC. Translation: CASSLTSLGSQFF.

This chain uses TRBV11-1 with TRBJ2-7; no clear D. Germline-derived CDR1 and CDR2 are SGHAT and FQDESV (reference sequence). The CDR3 contains 15 residues. V shed 1 base and J shed 0 bases, with 10 bases lying between them. The DNA for the CDR3 is TGTGCCAGCAGCTTAGGGGCTGGGCCCTCCTACGAGCAGTACTTC. This encodes CASSLGAGPSYEQYF.

The V call is TRBV4-1, the J call TRBJ2-4; 15 nucleotides line up with TRBD2. The CDR3 extends over 18 amino acids. Germline V CDR1 and CDR2: MGHRA, YSYEKL. V was clipped by 4 bases and J by 3 bases; unmatched bases: 7. The CDR3 reads CASSPGLAGGLHKNIQYF. Written as DNA, the CDR3 is TGCGCCAGCAGCCCGGGACTAGCGGGGGGTTTACACAAAAACATTCAGTACTTC.

The gene calls are TRBV2 and TRBJ2-7, with a weak D call TRBD2 (5 bases). The CDR3 sequence is 14 residues long. The germline V gene has CDR1 SNHLY and CDR2 FYNNEI. Trimming removed 1 base from V and 2 bases from J, with 9 bases in between. In DNA form, the CDR3 reads TGTGCCAGCAGTGAAGATGCACTAGCCTACGAGCAGTACTTC. Protein: CASSEDALAYEQYF.

This chain uses TRBV7-3 with TRBJ2-7; 8 nucleotides align to TRBD2. Trimming removed 5 bases from V and 1 base from J; junction bases left unmatched: 7. CDR1 is SGHTA and CDR2 is FQGTGA in the germline V gene. The CDR3 extends over 15 amino acids. The CDR3 DNA reads as TGTGCCAGCAGCCCTGAGGGCGGGAGGTCCTACGAGCAGTACTTC. This codes for CASSPEGGRSYEQYF.

The chain has TRBV14 and TRBJ1-4; unclear D gene. The CDR3 covers 16 residues. Germline V gene lookup returns CDR1 SGHDN and CDR2 FVKESK. V lost 3 bases and J 6 bases, leaving 17 bases between the germline ends. In DNA form, the CDR3 reads TGTGCCAGCAGCCATAGAAGCGGAAAGGGCGATGAAAAACTGTTTTTT. Protein sequence: CASSHRSGKGDEKLFF.

Only a few counts were recorded for this clone. The V call is TRBV27, the J call TRBJ2-7; TRBD1 matches at 7 bases. In germline, CDR1 is MNHEY, CDR2 SMNVEV (reference sequence). The ends lost 5 bases at V and 2 bases at J; junction bases unmatched: 3. The CDR3 runs 13 residues. The CDR3 sequence: CASSRDSTYEQYF. CDR3 DNA sequence: TGTGCCAGCAGTAGGGACAGCACCTACGAGCAGTACTTC.

This sequence joins TRBV6-1 and TRBJ2-2, with D possibly TRBD2 on 5 matching bases. Per the germline V gene, CDR1 is MNHNS and CDR2 is SASEGT. The CDR3 runs to 14 residues. Trimming removed 8 bases from V and 5 bases from J, with 15 bases in between. CDR3 DNA sequence: TGTGCCAGCGGGGTGGGAGTGGAAACCGGGGAGCTGTTTTTT. Translation gives CASGVGVETGELFF.

In its sample, this clone is medium-sized. V and J are TRBV18 and TRBJ1-2; the D gene is possibly TRBD1 (5 bases). The CDR3 has 15 residues. V lost 0 bases and J 4 bases, leaving 12 bases between the germline ends. Germline values: CDR1 KGHSH, CDR2 LQKENI. This CDR3 reads CASSPPAGRAYGYTF. DNA for the CDR3: TGTGCCAGCTCACCACCGGCAGGGAGGGCCTATGGCTACACCTTC.

This clone was counted once. The chain couples TRBV6-6 to TRBJ1-2; D perhaps matches TRBD1 (6 bases). Germline CDR1 MNHNY, CDR2 SVGAGI (reference sequence). The CDR3 length is 16 residues. V lost 0 bases, J lost 1 base, and 12 bases lay in between. Here the CDR3 DNA reads TGTGCCAGCAGTTACTCGATCAGGGGAGATAACTATGGCTACACCTTC. Its translation is CASSYSIRGDNYGYTF.

The chain recombines TRBV19 with TRBJ2-3, with a possible D match to TRBD1 (6 bases). Germline CDR1 reads LNHDA; CDR2 reads SQIVND (reference sequence). V was shortened by 6 bases and J by 0 bases, with 10 bases between the two germline ends. This CDR3 has 14 residues. The chain's CDR3 is CASRGGQSTDTQYF. CDR3 bases: TGTGCCAGTAGAGGGGGACAAAGCACAGATACGCAGTATTTT.

The chain couples TRBV7-9 to TRBJ2-7, with TRBD2 matching 11 bases. Germline trimming cut 6 bases from V and 4 bases from J; bases unmatched to any gene: 11. Germline V gives CDR1 SEHNR, CDR2 FQNEAQ (reference sequence). This CDR3 has 16 amino acids. The CDR3 spells CASRPKLAGGPYEQYF. CDR3 nucleotides: TGTGCCAGCAGGCCTAAATTAGCGGGAGGGCCGTACGAGCAGTACTTC.

The CDR3 nucleotides read TGTGCCGGGCGGGAACTAAACACCGGGGAGCTGTTTTTT. It is translated as CAGRELNTGELFF. The V and J genes are TRBV10-3 and TRBJ2-2; maybe TRBD2 (6 bases). V shed 11 bases and J shed 2 bases, with 12 bases lying between them. The V gene's germline CDR1 is ENHRY and CDR2 SYGVKD. This CDR3 comprises 13 residues.

The V gene is TRBV7-9, the J gene TRBJ2-3; TRBD1 matches 7 bases. V was pared by 3 bases and J by 0 bases, with 9 bases of the junction left unmatched. The CDR3 sequence is 17 residues long. Germline V gives CDR1 SEHNR, CDR2 FQNEAQ (reference sequence). In DNA, the CDR3 is TGTGCCAGCAGCTTGACTCGAGGGGGCGCGAGCACAGATACGCAGTATTTT. Its protein is CASSLTRGGASTDTQYF.

The genes are TRBV6-5 and TRBJ2-7; 9 nucleotides line up with TRBD1. V shed 0 bases and J 7 bases; nucleotides not matched to a gene: 7. The CDR3 loop spans 15 amino acids. Germline-derived CDR1 and CDR2 are MNHEY and SVGAGI. The CDR3 spells CASSYSRDRAEEQYF. In nucleotides, the CDR3 is TGTGCCAGCAGTTACTCCCGGGACAGGGCTGAAGAGCAGTACTTC.

The chain combines TRBV19 with TRBJ1-1; 7 nucleotides line up with TRBD1. The ends lost 9 bases at V and 11 bases at J; junction bases unmatched: 12. CDR1 and CDR2 from the germline V gene are LNHDA and SQIVND (reference sequence). There are 12 residues in the CDR3. The CDR3 coding sequence is TGTGCCAGCGACAGGGCCAACGAACCGGCTTTCTTT. Translation: CASDRANEPAFF.

The chain carries TRBV25-1 and TRBJ2-2; 10 bases are shared with TRBD2. The trim removed 2 bases at V and 4 bases at J, leaving 4 bases unmatched. Germline V gene sequence: CDR1 MGHDK, CDR2 SYGVNS. The CDR3 length is 16 residues. The CDR3 DNA follows: TGTGCCAGCAGTGAAGGAGCGGGAGGGCCCACCGGGGAGCTGTTTTTT. Translation gives CASSEGAGGPTGELFF.

The gene calls are TRBV18 and TRBJ2-7; D possibly corresponds to TRBD1 (6 bases). Between the trimmed V and J ends, which lost 2 bases and 9 bases, there was a span of 14 bases. CDR3 size: 13 residues. Looked up from germline, CDR1 is KGHSH and CDR2 is LQKENI. This CDR3 reads CASSPEAQGRQYF. The CDR3 coding sequence is TGTGCCAGCTCACCAGAGGCTCAGGGGCGGCAGTACTTC.

The rearrangement links TRBV10-3 to TRBJ2-1; TRBD2 matches at 9 bases. The length of the CDR3 is 17 residues. Germline loops: CDR1 ENHRY, CDR2 SYGVKD. V shed 2 bases, J shed 8 bases, and the junction held 13 bases outside the gene matches. In nucleotides, the CDR3 is TGTGCCATCAGTGAGATCACTAGCGGGCAAAACCGGGATGAGCAGTTCTTC. Translated, it gives CAISEITSGQNRDEQFF.

The rearrangement uses TRBV2 and TRBJ2-5, with 7 nucleotides matching TRBD1. The trim removed 4 bases at V and 4 bases at J, leaving 6 bases unmatched. CDR3 length: 14 amino acids. Germline assignment: CDR1 SNHLY and CDR2 FYNNEI. In DNA form, the CDR3 reads TGTGCCAGCAGTGGGACAGGCCAGGGAGAGACCCAGTACTTC. Residues: CASSGTGQGETQYF.

This clone was picked up one time. J is TRBJ2-7 and V is TRBV7-9; D ambiguous. Deletions cut 4 bases from V and 9 bases from J, with 10 bases between. Per the germline V gene, CDR1 is SEHNR and CDR2 is FQNEAQ (reference sequence). CDR3 length equals 11 residues. CDR3 region: CASSSSGWQYF. CDR3 nucleotides: TGTGCCAGCAGCTCTAGTGGTTGGCAGTACTTC.

The CDR3, as DNA: TGCGCCAGCAGCGCCGGGACTAGTGGCACCGGGGAGCTGTTTTTT. It translates to CASSAGTSGTGELFF. The V call is TRBV5-1, the J call TRBJ2-2; TRBD2 agrees at 8 bases. J lost 4 bases, V lost 4 bases, and 6 bases had no gene match. CDR3 size: 15 residues. Germline V gives CDR1 SGHRS, CDR2 YFSETQ.

CDR3 sequence: CASRQAGDLGDEQYF. CDR3 nucleotide sequence: TGCGCCAGTCGACAAGCGGGAGATCTTGGCGACGAGCAGTACTTC. The V gene is TRBV5-1, the J gene TRBJ2-7; 8 nucleotides line up with TRBD2. Losses at the gene ends were 8 bases for V and 5 bases for J; bases not matched to a gene: 15. Germline CDR1 is SGHRS and CDR2 is YFSETQ. CDR3 length: 15 amino acids. The variable domain in full, with the rest retrieved from reference TRBV5-1 and TRBJ2-7, is KAGVTQTPRYLIKTRGQQVTLSCSPISGHRSVSWYQQTPGQGLQFLFEYFSETQRNKGNFPGRFSGRQFSNSRSEMNVSTLELGDSALYLCASRQAGDLGDEQYFGPGTRLTVT.

This chain links TRBV5-6 with TRBJ2-1; the D is unclear. The CDR3 totals 14 residues. The germline V gene has CDR1 SGHDT and CDR2 YYEEEE. With 1 base removed from V and 6 bases from J, the gap between germline ends came to 11 bases. CDR3 sequence reads: CASSLYGFGNEQFF. CDR3 sequence (DNA): TGTGCCAGCAGCTTGTACGGGTTCGGCAATGAGCAGTTCTTC.

The V and J genes are TRBV18 and TRBJ2-7, with 11 bases identical to TRBD2. The CDR3 is made up of 15 amino acids. V lost 6 bases to trimming and J lost 0 bases; unmatched junction nucleotides: 4. CDR1 and CDR2 (germline): KGHSH, LQKENI. The CDR3 sequence: CASSPGLADSYEQYF. The CDR3 nucleotides are TGTGCCAGCTCTCCGGGACTAGCGGACTCCTACGAGCAGTACTTC.

This chain connects TRBV14 to TRBJ2-3; maybe TRBD2 (6 bases). The CDR3 length is 16 residues. Per germline, CDR1 SGHDN and CDR2 FVKESK. V dropped 6 bases and J dropped 4 bases, with 20 bases sitting between them. The CDR3 sequence is CASSPDGFGSADTQYF. CDR3 coding DNA: TGTGCCAGCAGTCCCGACGGGTTCGGGAGTGCAGATACGCAGTATTTT.

This clone was detected a few times. The rearrangement joins TRBV6-4 to TRBJ2-1; 7 nucleotides line up with TRBD2. The CDR3 runs 15 residues. The germline V gene encodes CDR1 MRHNA and CDR2 SNTAGT. V was clipped by 0 bases and J by 3 bases; unmatched bases: 2. The DNA for the CDR3 is TGTGCCAGCAGTGACTCAGCGGGGAGCTACAATGAGCAGTTCTTC. It translates to CASSDSAGSYNEQFF.

This clone has just one count. The chain is built from TRBV14 and TRBJ1-1; tentative D call: TRBD1 (6 bases). V lost 9 bases, J lost 3 bases, and 14 bases lay in between. Germline values: CDR1 SGHDN, CDR2 FVKESK. This CDR3 is built from 13 residues. The CDR3 DNA reads as TGTGCCAGTTCAGGGGCTATGGACACTGAAGCTTTCTTT. This gives the protein CASSGAMDTEAFF.

This chain joins TRBV19 and TRBJ1-2, with TRBD1 matching over 7 bases. Germline lookup yields CDR1 LNHDA and CDR2 SQIVND (reference sequence). The junction had 5 bases not matched to a gene; V was cut back by 6 bases and J by 1 base. This CDR3 contains 14 residues. The CDR3 region has the DNA TGTGCCAGTAGAGGCCAGGGGGTTAACTATGGCTACACCTTC. It translates to CASRGQGVNYGYTF.

The chain couples TRBV12-5 to TRBJ2-2; no clear D. The CDR3 sequence is 12 residues long. Germline CDR1 and CDR2: LGHNT and FRNRAP. Between the trimmed V and J ends, which lost 6 bases and 1 base, there was a span of 3 bases. CDR3 DNA: TGTGCTAGTGGCCTGAACACCGGGGAGCTGTTTTTT. It codes for CASGLNTGELFF.

This chain uses TRBV30 with TRBJ2-3; the match to TRBD2 covers 8 bases. V shed 1 base, J shed 6 bases, and the junction held 9 bases outside the gene matches. The CDR3 loop spans 15 amino acids. CDR1 is GTSNPN, CDR2 SVGIG, per germline (reference sequence). This CDR3 is CAWSGTGGPGDTQYF. CDR3 sequence (DNA): TGTGCCTGGAGTGGGACGGGAGGGCCGGGGGATACGCAGTATTTT.